This record covers a single T cell receptor beta chain. The data were taken from a study of lymphopenia after photon versus proton radiotherapy. The ends were cut back, 5 bases at V and 4 bases at J, with 16 bases in the middle. This CDR3 has 15 amino acids. Germline CDR1 reads SGHNT; CDR2 reads YYREEE (reference sequence). TCRdb's table, derived via immunoSEQ multiplex PCR, lists solely in-frame clones and lacks some. The data contain about 22,000 clones, around 90% of them singletons. This specimen consisted of peripheral blood, obtained from a patient treated with proton-based radiotherapy. This TCR came from a woman in her 70s with pancreatic cancer. Some clones in this sample may be carry-over from other donors' samples. This rearrangement joins TRBV5-4 to TRBJ2-1, with D possibly TRBD2 on 6 matching bases. The CDR3 protein is CASSPQRVSYNEQFF. CDR3 DNA: TGTGCCAGCAGTCCTCAGCGGGTGTCTTACAATGAGCAGTTCTTC.